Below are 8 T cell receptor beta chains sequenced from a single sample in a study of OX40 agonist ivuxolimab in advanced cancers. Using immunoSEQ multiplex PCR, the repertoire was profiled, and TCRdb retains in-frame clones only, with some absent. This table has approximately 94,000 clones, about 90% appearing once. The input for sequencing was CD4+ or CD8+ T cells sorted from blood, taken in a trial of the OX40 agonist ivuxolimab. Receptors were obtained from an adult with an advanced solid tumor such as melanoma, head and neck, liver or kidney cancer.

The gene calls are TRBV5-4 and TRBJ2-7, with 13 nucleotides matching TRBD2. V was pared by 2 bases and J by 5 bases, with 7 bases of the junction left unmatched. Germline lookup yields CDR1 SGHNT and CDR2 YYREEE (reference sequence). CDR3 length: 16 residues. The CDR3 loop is CASSLSRTSGSDEQYF. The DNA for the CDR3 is TGTGCCAGCAGCTTAAGTCGGACTAGCGGGAGCGACGAGCAGTACTTC.

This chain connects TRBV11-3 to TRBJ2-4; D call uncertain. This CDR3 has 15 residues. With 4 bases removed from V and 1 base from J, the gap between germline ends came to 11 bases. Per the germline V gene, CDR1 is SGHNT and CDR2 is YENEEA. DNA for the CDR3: TGTGCCAGCAGCTCGTTAGGTGGGGCCAAAAACATTCAGTACTTC. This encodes CASSSLGGAKNIQYF.

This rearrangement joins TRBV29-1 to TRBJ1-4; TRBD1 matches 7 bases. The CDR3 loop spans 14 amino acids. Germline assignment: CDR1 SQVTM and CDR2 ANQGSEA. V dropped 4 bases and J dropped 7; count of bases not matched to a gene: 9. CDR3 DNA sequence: TGCAGCGTTGCGGAACAGGGGATAGGTGAAAAACTGTTTTTT. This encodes CSVAEQGIGEKLFF. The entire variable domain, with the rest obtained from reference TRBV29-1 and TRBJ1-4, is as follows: SAVISQKPSRDICQRGTSLTIQCQVDSQVTMMFWYRQQPGQSLTLIATANQGSEATYESGFVIDKFPISRPNLTFSTLTVSNMSPEDSSIYLCSVAEQGIGEKLFFGSGTQLSVL.

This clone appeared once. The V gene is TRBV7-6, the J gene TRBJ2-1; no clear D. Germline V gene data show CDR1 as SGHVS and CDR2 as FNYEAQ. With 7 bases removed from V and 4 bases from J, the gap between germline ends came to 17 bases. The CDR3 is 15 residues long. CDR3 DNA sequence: TGTGCCAGCACCCAAGGCGTACAGCGTTACAATGAGCAGTTCTTC. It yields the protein CASTQGVQRYNEQFF.

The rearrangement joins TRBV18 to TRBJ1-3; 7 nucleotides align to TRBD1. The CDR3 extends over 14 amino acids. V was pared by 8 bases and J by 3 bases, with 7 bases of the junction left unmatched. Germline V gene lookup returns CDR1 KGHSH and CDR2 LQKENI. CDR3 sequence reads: CASLEGARGNTIYF. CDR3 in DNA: TGTGCCAGCCTGGAGGGGGCGCGTGGAAACACCATATATTTT.

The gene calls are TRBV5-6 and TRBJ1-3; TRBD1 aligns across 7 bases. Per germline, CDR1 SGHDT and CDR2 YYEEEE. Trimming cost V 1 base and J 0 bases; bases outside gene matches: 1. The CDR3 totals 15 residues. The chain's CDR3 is CASSLTGDSGNTIYF. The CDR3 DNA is TGTGCCAGCAGCTTGACAGGGGACTCTGGAAACACCATATATTTT.

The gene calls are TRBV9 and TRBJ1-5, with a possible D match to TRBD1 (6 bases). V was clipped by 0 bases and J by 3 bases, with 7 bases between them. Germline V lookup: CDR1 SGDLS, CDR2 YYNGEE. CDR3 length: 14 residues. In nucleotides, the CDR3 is TGTGCCAGCAGCGTAGGGACAGACAATCAGCCCCAGCATTTT. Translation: CASSVGTDNQPQHF.

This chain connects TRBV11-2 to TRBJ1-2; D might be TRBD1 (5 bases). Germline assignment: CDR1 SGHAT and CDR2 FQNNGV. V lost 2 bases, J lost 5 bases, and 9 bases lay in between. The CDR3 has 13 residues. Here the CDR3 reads CASSLTGGYGYTF. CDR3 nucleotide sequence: TGTGCCAGCAGCTTAACCGGGGGTTATGGCTACACCTTC.